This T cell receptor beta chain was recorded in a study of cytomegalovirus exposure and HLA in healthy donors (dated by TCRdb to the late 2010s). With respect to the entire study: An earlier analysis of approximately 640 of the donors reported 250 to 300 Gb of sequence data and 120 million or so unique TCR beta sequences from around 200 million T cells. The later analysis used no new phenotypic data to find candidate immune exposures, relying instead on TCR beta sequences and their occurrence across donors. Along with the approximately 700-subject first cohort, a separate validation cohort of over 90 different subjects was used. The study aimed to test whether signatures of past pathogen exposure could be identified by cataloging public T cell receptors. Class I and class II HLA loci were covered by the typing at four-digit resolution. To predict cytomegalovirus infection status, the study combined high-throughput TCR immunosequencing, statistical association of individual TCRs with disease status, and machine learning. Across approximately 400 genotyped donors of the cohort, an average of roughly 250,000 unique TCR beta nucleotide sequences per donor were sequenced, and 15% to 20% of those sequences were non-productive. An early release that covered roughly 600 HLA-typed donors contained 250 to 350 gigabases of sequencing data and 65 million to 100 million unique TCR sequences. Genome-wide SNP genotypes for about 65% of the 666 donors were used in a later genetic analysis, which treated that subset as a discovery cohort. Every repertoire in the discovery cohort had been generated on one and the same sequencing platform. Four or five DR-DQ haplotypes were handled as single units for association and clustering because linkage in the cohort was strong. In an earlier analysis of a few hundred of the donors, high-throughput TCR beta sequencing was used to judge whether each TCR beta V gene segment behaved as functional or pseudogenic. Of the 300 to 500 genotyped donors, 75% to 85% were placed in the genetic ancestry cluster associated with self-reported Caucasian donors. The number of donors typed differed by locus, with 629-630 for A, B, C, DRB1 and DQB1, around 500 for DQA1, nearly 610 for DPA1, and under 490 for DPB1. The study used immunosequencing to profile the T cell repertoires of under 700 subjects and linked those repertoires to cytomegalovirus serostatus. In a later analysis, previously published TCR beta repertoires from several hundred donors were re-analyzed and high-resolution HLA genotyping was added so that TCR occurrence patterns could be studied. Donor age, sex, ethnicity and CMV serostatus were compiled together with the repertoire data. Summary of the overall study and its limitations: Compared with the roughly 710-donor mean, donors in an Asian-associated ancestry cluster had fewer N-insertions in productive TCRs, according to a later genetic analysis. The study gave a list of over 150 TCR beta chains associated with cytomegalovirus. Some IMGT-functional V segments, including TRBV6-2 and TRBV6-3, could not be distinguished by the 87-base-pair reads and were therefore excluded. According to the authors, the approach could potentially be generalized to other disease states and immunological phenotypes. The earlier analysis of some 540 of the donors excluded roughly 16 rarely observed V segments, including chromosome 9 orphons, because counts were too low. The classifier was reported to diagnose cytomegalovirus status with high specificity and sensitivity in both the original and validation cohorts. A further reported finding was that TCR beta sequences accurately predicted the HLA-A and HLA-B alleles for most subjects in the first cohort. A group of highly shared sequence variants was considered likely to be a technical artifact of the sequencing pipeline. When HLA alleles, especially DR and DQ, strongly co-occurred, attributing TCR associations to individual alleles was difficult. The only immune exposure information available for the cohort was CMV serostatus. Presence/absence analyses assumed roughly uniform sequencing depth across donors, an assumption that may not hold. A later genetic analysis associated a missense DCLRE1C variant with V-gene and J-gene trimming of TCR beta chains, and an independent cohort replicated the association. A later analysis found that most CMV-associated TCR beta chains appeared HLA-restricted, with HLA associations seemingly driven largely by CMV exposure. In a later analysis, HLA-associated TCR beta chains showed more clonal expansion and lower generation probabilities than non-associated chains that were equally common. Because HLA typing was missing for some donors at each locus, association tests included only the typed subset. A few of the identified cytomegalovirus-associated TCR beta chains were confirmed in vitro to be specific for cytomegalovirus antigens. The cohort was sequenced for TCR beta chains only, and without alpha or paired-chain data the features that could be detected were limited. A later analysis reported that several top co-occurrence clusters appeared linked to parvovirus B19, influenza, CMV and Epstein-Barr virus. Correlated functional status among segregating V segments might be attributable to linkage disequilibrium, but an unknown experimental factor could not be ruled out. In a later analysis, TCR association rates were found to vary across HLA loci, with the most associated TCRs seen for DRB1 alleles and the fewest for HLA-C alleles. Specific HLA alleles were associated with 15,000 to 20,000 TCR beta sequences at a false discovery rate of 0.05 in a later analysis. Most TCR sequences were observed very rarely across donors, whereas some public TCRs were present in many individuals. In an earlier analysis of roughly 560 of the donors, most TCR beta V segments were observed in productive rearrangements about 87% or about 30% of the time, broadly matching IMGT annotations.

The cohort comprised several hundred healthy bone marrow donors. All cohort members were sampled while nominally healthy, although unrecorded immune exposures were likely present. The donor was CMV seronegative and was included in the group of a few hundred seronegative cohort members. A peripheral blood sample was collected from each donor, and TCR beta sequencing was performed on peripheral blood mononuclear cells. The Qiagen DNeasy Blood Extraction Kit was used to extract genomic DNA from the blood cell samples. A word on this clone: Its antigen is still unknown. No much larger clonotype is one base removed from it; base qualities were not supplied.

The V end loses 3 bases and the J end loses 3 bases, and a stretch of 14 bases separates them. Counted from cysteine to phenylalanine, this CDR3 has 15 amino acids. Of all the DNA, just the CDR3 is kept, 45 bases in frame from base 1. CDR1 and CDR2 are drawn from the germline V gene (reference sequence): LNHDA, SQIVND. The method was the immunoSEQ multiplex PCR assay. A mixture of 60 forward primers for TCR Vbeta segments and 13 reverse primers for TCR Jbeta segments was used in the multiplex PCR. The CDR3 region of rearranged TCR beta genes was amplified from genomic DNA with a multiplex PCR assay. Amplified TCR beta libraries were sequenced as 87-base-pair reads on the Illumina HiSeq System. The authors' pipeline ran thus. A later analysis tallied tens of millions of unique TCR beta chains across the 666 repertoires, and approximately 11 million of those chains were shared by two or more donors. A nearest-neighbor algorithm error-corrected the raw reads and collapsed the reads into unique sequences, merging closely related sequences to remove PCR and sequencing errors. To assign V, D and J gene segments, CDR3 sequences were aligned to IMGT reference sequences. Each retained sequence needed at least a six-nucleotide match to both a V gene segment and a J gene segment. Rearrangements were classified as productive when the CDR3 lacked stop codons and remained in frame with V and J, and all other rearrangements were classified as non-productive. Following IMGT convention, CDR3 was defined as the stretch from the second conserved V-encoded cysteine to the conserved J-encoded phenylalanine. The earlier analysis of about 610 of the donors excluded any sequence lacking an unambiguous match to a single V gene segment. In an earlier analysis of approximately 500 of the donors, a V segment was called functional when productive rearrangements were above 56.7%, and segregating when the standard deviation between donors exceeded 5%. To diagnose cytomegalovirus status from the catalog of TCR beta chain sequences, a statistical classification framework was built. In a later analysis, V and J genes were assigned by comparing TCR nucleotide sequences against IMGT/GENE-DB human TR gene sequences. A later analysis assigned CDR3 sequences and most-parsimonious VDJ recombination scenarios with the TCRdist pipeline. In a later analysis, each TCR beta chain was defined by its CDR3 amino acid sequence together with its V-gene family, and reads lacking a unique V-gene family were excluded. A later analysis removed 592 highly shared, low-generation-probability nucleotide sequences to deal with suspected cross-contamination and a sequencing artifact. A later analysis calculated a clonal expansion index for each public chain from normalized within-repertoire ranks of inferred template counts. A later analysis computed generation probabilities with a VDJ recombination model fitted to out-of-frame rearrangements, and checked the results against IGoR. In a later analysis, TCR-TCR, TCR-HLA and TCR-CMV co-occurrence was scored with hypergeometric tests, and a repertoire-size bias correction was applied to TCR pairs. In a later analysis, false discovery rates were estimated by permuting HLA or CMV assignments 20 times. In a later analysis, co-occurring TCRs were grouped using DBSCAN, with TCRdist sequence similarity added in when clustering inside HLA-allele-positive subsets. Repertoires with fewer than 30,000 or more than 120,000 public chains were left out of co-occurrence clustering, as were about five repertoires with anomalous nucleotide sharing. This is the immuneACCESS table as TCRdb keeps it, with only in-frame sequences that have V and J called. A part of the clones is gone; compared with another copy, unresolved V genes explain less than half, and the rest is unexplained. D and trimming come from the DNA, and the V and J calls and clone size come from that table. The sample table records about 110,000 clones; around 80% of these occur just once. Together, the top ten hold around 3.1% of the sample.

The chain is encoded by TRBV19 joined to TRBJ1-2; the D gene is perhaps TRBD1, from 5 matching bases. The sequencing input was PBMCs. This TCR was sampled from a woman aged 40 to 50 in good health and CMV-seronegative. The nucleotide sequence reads TGTGCCAGTAGTATCTCCCGGCAGGGCTACTATGGCTACACCTTC. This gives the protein CASSISRQGYYGYTF.